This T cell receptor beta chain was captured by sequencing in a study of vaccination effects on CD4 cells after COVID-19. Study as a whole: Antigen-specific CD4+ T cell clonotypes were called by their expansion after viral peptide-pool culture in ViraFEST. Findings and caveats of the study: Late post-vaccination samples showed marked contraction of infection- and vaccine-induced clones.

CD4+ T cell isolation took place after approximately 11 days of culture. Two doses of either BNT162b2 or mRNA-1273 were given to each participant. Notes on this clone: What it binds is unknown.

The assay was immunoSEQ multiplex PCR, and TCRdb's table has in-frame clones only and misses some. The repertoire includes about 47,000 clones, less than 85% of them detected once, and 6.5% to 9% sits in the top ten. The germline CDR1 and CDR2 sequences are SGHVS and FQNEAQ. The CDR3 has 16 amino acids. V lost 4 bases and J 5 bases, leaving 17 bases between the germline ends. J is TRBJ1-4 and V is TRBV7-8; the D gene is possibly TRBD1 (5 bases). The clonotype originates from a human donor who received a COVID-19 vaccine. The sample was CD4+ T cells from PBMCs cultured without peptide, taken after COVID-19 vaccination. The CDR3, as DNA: TGTGCCAGCAGCTCAATAATGACAGTTTTCAATGAAAAACTGTTTTTT. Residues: CASSSIMTVFNEKLFF.